The rows below give T cell receptor beta chains drawn from one sample of a study of blood T cell repertoires in COVID-19. Clones were sequenced by immunoSEQ multiplex PCR, and TCRdb holds only the in-frame ones, with some missing. Of 650,000 to 800,000 clones detected, approximately 90% appear once; the ten largest clones hold 0.2% to 0.3%. The sample taken for sequencing was peripheral blood. The receptors shown here come from a woman aged 18-29 years with acute or convalescent COVID-19. The conserved cysteine and the conserved F or W are not part of the CDR3 here. Fields, in order: J gene, V gene, CDR3 protein.

J: TRBJ2-3
V: TRBV18
CDR3: ASSSATTPTDTQY

J: TRBJ1-2
V: TRBV6-5
CDR3: ASSSSTLYAGSGYT

J: TRBJ2-1
V: TRBV27
CDR3: ASSFFSGGASYNEQF

J: TRBJ1-1
V: TRBV14
CDR3: ASSQVGSGSAEAF

J: TRBJ2-1
V: TRBV11-2
CDR3: ASSPGQGAYNEQF

J: TRBJ1-6
V: TRBV19
CDR3: ASRVQGINSPLH

J: TRBJ2-2
V: TRBV24-1
CDR3: ATLGGGELF

J: TRBJ1-6
V: TRBV6-5
CDR3: ASGGETRKGSPLH

J: TRBJ2-2
V: TRBV10-2
CDR3: ASSDSTEMNTGELF

J: TRBJ1-5
V: TRBV28
CDR3: ASRPGQRNQPQH

J: TRBJ1-2
V: TRBV3-1/TRBV3-2
CDR3: ASSQPDRGSYGYT

J: TRBJ1-1
V: TRBV7-9
CDR3: ASSSKGTDMNTEAF

J: TRBJ2-3
V: TRBV7-9
CDR3: ASGRGQGGIDTQY

J: TRBJ1-1
V: TRBV7-2
CDR3: ASSLDPGGTEAF

J: TRBJ1-3
V: TRBV6-4
CDR3: ASSRQGSSGNTIY

J: TRBJ1-2
V: TRBV2
CDR3: ASKRGEHGYT

J: TRBJ1-1
V: TRBV7-2
CDR3: ASSSQGNTEAF

J: TRBJ1-1
V: TRBV4-1
CDR3: ASSQEAGGQDTEAF

J: TRBJ1-1
V: TRBV5-5
CDR3: ASSLWRMNTEAF

J: TRBJ1-5
V: TRBV5-8
CDR3: ASSLATGVVSNQPQH

J: TRBJ2-1
V: TRBV11-2
CDR3: ASSLATSSYNEQF

J: TRBJ2-4
V: TRBV30
CDR3: AWSEGGLAKNIQY

J: TRBJ2-5
V: TRBV4-1
CDR3: ASSPHLTTGETQY

J: TRBJ1-3
V: TRBV7-9
CDR3: ASSFVGRGGANTIY

J: TRBJ1-1
V: TRBV9
CDR3: ASQGQGMTEAF

J: TRBJ1-5
V: TRBV6-5
CDR3: ASSYTGSSNQPQH

J: TRBJ1-3
V: TRBV2
CDR3: ASKARPRGNTIY

J: TRBJ2-3
V: TRBV7-8
CDR3: ASSKPLGTSGVRTSTDTQY

J: TRBJ1-4
V: TRBV12-3/TRBV12-4
CDR3: ASSFREVLF

J: TRBJ2-1
V: TRBV19
CDR3: ASSTLPGQGAYNEQF

J: TRBJ1-6
V: TRBV5-8
CDR3: ASSLAYELNNSPLH

J: TRBJ2-7
V: TRBV7-2
CDR3: ASSADRGALYEQY

J: TRBJ2-7
V: TRBV14
CDR3: ASSQDYGTAYEQY

J: TRBJ2-7
V: TRBV7-2
CDR3: ASSLVAGRQYEQY

J: TRBJ1-1
V: TRBV6-5
CDR3: ASSYSGGNTEAF

J: TRBJ1-5
V: TRBV3-1/TRBV3-2
CDR3: ASSQGGPVQGSNQPQH

J: TRBJ1-6
V: TRBV12-3/TRBV12-4
CDR3: ASSLTTGWFH

J: TRBJ1-2
V: TRBV7-2
CDR3: ASSLVVITGSDGYT

J: TRBJ1-1
V: TRBV12-3/TRBV12-4
CDR3: ASSLTRNTEAF

J: TRBJ2-1
V: TRBV5-4
CDR3: ASTKSSYNEQF

J: TRBJ1-3
V: TRBV7-2
CDR3: ASSTRLTVTGNTIY

J: TRBJ1-2
V: TRBV3-1/TRBV3-2
CDR3: ASSQGIVGTYGYT

J: TRBJ1-1
V: TRBV12-3/TRBV12-4
CDR3: ASNTRGLEAF

J: TRBJ1-2
V: TRBV7-2
CDR3: ASSPRAGGRPYGYT

J: TRBJ2-2
V: TRBV24-1
CDR3: AISEAGLNTGELF

J: TRBJ1-2
V: TRBV18
CDR3: ASSESGTGTYGYT